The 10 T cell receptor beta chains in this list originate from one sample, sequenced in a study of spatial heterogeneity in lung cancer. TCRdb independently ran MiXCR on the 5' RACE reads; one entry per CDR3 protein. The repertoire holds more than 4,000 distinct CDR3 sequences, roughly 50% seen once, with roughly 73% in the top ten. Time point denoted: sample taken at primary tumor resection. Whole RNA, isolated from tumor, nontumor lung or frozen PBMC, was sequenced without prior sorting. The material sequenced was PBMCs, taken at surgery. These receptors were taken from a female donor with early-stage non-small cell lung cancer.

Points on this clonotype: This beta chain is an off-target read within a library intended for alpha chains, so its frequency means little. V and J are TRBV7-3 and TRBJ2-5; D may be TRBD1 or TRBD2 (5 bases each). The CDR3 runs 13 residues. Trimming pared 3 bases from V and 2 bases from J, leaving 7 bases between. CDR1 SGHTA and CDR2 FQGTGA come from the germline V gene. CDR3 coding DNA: TGTGCCAGCAGCTTGGGGGTTCAAGAGACCCAGTACTTC. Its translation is CASSLGVQETQYF.

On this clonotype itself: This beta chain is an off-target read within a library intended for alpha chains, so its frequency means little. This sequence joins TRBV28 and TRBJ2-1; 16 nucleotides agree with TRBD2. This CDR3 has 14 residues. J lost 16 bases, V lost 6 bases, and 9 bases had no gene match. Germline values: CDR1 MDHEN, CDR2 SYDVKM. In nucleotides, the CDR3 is TGTGCCAGCAGCCCGGGACTAGCGGGGGGGCTAGGATTCTTC. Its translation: CASSPGLAGGLGFF.

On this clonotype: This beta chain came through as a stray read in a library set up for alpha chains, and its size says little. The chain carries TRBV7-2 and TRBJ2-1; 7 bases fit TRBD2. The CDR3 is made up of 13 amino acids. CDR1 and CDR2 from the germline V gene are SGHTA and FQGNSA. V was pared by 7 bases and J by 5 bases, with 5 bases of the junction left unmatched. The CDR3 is CASNKLANNEQFF. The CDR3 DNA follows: TGTGCCAGCAACAAACTAGCGAACAATGAGCAGTTCTTC.

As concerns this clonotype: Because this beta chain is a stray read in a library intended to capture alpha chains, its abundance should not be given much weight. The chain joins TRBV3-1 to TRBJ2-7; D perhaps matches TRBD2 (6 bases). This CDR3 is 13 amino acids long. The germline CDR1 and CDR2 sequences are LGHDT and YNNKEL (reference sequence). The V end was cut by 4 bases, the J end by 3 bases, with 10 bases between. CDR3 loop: CASSLAEFYEQYF. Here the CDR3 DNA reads TGTGCCAGCAGCCTAGCGGAGTTCTACGAGCAGTACTTC.

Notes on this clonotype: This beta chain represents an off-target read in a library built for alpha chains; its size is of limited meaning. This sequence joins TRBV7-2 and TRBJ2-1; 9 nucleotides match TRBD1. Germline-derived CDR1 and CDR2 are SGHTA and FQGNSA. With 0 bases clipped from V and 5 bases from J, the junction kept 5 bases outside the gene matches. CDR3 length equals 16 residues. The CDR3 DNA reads TGTGCCAGCAGCTTAGCGCGGGGACAGGGAAACAATGAGCAGTTCTTC. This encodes CASSLARGQGNNEQFF.

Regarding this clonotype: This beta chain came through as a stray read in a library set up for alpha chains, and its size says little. Here the CDR3 reads CASSQHPTGSTDTQYF. The CDR3 coding sequence is TGTGCCAGCAGCCAACACCCGACAGGGTCCACAGATACGCAGTATTTT. The J gene is TRBJ2-3, the V gene TRBV14; the match to TRBD1 covers 7 bases. The CDR3 extends over 16 amino acids. Germline V lookup: CDR1 SGHDN, CDR2 FVKESK. The J segment lost 2 bases and the V segment lost 2 bases, leaving 7 bases of the junction unmatched.

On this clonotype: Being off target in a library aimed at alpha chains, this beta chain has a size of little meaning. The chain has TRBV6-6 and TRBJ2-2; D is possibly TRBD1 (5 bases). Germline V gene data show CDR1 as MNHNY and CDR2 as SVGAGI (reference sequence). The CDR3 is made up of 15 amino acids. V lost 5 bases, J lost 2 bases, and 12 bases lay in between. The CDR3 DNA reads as TGTGCCAGCAGTACCCAGGGTATTAACACCGGGGAGCTGTTTTTT. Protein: CASSTQGINTGELFF.

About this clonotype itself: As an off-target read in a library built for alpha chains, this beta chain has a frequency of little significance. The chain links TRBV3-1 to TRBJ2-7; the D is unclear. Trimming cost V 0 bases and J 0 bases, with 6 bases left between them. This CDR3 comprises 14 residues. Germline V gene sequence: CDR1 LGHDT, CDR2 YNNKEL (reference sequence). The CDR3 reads CASSQEAASYEQYF. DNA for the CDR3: TGTGCCAGCAGCCAAGAGGCGGCCTCCTACGAGCAGTACTTC.

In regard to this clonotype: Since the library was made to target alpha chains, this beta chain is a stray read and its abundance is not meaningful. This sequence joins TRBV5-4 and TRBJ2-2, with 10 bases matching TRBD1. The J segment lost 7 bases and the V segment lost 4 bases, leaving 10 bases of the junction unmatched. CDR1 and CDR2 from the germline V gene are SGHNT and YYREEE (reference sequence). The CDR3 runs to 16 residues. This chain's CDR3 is CASSASSTGGYGELFF. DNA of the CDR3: TGTGCCAGCAGCGCGTCATCGACAGGGGGCTACGGGGAGCTGTTTTTT.

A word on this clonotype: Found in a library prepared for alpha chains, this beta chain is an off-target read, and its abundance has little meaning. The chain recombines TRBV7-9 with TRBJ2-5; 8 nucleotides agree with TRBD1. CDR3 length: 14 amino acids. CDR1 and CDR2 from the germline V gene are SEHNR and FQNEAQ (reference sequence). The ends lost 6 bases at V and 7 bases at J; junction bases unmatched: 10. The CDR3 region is CASSSQGVLGTQYF. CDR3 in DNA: TGTGCCAGCAGTTCACAGGGGGTCCTAGGGACCCAGTACTTC.